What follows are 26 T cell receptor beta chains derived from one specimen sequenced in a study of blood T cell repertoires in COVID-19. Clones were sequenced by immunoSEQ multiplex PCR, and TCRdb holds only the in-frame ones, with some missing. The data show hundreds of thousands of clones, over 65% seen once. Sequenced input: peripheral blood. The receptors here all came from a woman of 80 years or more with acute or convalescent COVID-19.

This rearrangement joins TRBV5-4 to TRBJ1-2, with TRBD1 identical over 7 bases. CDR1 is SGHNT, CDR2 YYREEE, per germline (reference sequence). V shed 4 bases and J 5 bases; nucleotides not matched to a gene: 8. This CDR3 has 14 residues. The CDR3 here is CASSQQGQQYGYTF. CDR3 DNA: TGTGCCAGCAGCCAGCAGGGACAGCAGTATGGCTACACCTTC.

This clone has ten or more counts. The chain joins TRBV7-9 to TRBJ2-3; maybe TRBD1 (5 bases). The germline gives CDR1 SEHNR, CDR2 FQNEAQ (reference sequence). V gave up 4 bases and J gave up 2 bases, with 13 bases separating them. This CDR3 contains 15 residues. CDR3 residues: CASSSRVGSTDTQYF. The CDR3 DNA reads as TGTGCCAGCAGCTCCAGGGTGGGGTCCACAGATACGCAGTATTTT.

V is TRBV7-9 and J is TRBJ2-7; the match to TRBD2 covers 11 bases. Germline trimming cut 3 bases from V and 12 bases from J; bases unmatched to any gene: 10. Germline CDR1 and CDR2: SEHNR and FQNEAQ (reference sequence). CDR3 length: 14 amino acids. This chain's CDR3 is CASSFSSGGVAAYF. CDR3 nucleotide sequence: TGTGCCAGCAGCTTTAGTAGCGGGGGGGTCGCGGCGTACTTC.

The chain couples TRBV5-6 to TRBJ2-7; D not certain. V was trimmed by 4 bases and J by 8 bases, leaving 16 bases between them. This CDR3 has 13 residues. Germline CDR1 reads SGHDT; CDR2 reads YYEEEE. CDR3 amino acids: CASSQIGDPKQYF. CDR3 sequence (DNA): TGTGCCAGCAGCCAAATCGGTGATCCCAAGCAGTACTTC.

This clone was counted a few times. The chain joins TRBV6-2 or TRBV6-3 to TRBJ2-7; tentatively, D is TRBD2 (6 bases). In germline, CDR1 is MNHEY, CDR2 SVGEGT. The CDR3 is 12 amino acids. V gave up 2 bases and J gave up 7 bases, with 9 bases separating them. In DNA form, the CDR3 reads TGTGCCAGCAGTTACACCCGGGGGGAGCAGTACTTC. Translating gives CASSYTRGEQYF.

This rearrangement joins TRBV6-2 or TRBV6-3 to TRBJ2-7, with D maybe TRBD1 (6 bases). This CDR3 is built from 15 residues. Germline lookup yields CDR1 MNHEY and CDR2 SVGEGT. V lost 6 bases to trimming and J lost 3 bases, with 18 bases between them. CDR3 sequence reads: CASSPGWGPFYEQYF. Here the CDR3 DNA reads TGTGCCAGCAGCCCAGGGTGGGGGCCCTTCTACGAGCAGTACTTC.

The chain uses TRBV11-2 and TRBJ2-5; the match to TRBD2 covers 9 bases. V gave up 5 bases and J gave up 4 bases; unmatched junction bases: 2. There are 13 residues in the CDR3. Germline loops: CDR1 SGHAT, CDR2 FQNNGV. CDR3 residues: CASSQGLAETQYF. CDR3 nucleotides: TGTGCCAGCAGCCAGGGACTAGCAGAGACCCAGTACTTC.

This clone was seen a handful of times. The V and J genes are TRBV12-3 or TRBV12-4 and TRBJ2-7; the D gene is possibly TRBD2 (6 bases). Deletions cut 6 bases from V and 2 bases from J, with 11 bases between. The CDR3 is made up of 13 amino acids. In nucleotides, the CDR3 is TGTGCCAGCAGCCGCGGGGCAACCTACGAGCAGTACTTC. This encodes CASSRGATYEQYF.

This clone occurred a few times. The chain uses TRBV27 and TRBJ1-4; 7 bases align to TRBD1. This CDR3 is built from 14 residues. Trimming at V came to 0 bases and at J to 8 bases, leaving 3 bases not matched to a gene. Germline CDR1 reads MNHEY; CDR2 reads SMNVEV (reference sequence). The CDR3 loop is CASSLSQTGEKLFF. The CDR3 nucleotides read TGTGCCAGCAGTTTATCGCAGACAGGGGAAAAACTGTTTTTT.

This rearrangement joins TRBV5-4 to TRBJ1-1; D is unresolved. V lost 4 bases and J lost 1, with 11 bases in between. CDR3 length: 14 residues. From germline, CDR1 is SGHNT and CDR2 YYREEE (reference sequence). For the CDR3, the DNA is TGTGCCAGCAGCATTACACCAAAGAACACTGAAGCTTTCTTT. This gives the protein CASSITPKNTEAFF.

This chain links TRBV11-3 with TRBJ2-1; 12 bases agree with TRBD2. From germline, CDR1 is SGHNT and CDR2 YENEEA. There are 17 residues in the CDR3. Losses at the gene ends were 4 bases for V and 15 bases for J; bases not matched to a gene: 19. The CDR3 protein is CASSSGRWASGRALLFF. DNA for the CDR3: TGTGCCAGCAGCTCTGGTCGATGGGCTAGCGGGAGGGCTTTACTGTTCTTC. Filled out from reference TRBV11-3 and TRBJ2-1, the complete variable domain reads EAGVVQSPRYKIIEKKQPVAFWCNPISGHNTLYWYLQNLGQGPELLIRYENEEAVDDSQLPKDRFSAERLKGVDSTLKIQPAELGDSAVYLCASSSGRWASGRALLFFGPGTRLTVL.

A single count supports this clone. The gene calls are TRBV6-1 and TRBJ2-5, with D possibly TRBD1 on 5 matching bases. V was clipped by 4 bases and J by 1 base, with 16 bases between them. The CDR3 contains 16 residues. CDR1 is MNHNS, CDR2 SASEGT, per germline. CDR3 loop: CASSVRQLTTQETQYF. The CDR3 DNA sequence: TGTGCCAGCAGTGTCCGACAGTTAACGACCCAAGAGACCCAGTACTTC.

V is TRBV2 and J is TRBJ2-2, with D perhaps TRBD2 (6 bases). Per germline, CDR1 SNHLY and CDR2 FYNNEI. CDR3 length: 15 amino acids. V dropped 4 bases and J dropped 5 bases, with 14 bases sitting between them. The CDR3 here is CASSVSSGPTGELFF. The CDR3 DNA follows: TGTGCCAGCAGTGTATCGAGCGGGCCGACCGGGGAGCTGTTTTTT. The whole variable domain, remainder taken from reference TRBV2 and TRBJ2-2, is EPEVTQTPSHQVTQMGQEVILRCVPISNHLYFYWYRQILGQKVEFLVSFYNNEISEKSEIFDDQFSVERPDGSNFTLKIRSTKLEDSAMYFCASSVSSGPTGELFFGEGSRLTVL.

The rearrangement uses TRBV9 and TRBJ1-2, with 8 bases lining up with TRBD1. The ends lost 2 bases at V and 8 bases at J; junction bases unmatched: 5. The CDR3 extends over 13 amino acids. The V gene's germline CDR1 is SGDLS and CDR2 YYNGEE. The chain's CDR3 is CASSVDRAGGYTF. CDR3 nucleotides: TGTGCCAGCAGCGTGGACAGGGCGGGAGGCTACACCTTC.

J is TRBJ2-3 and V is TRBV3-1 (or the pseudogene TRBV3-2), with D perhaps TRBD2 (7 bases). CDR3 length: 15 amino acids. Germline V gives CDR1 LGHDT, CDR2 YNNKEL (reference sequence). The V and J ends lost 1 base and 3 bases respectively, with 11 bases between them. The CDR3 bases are TGTGCCAGCAGCCAAGCGGGGGGCAGGACAGATACGCAGTATTTT. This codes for CASSQAGGRTDTQYF.

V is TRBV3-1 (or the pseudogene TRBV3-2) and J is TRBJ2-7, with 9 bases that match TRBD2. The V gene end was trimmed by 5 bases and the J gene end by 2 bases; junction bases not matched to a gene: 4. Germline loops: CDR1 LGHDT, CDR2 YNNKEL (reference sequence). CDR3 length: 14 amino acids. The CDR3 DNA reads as TGTGCCAGCAGCTTGACTAGCGGAGCCTACGAGCAGTACTTC. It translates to CASSLTSGAYEQYF.

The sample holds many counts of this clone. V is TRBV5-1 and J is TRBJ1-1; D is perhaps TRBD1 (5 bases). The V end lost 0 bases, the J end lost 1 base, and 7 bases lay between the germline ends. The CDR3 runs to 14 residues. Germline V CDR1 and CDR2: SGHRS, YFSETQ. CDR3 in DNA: TGCGCCAGCAGCTTGGAAACAGGGAACACTGAAGCTTTCTTT. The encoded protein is CASSLETGNTEAFF.

CDR3: CASTQGLREKLFF. The CDR3 DNA follows: TGTGCCAGCACTCAGGGCCTTCGCGAAAAACTGTTTTTT. The J gene is TRBJ1-4, the V gene TRBV12-3 or TRBV12-4, with D perhaps TRBD1 (5 bases). The CDR3 is 13 residues long. The germline V and J ends were trimmed by 7 bases and 8 bases, with 14 bases remaining between them.

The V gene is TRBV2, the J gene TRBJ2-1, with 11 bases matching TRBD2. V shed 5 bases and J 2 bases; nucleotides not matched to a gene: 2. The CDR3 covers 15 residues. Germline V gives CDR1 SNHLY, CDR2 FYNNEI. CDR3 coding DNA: TGTGCCAGCAGTAAGGGACTAGCGGCCTACAATGAGCAGTTCTTC. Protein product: CASSKGLAAYNEQFF.

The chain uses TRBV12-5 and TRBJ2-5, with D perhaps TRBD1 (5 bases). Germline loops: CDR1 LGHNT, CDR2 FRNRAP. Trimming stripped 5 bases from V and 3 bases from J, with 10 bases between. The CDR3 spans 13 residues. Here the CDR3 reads CASGPDSKETQYF. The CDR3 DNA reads TGTGCTAGTGGTCCAGACAGTAAAGAGACCCAGTACTTC.

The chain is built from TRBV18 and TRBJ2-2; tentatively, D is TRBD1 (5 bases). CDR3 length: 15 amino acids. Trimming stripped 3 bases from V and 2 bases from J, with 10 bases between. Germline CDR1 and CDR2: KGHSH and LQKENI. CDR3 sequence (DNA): TGTGCCAGCTCACCTTCCGACAGAAACACCGGGGAGCTGTTTTTT. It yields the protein CASSPSDRNTGELFF.

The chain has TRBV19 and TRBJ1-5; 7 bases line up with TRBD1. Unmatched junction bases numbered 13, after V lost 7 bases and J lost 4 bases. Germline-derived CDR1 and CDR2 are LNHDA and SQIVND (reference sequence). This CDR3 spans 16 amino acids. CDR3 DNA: TGTGCCAGTATGGGCGGGGACAGCCCTCGTAATCAGCCCCAGCATTTT. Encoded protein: CASMGGDSPRNQPQHF.

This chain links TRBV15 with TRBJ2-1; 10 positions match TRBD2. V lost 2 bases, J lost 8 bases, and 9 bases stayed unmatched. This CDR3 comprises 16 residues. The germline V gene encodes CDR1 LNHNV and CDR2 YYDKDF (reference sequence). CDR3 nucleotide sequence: TGTGCCACCAGCAGACCCGGGACTAGCGAGAGGCATGAGCAGTTCTTC. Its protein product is CATSRPGTSERHEQFF.

DNA of the CDR3: TGTGCCAGCACCGACAGGGGGCGGGGGGAGCAGTACTTC. Residues: CASTDRGRGEQYF. The J gene is TRBJ2-7, the V gene TRBV12-3 or TRBV12-4, with 10 bases fitting TRBD1. The CDR3 covers 13 residues. V was pared by 7 bases and J by 7 bases, with 7 bases of the junction left unmatched.

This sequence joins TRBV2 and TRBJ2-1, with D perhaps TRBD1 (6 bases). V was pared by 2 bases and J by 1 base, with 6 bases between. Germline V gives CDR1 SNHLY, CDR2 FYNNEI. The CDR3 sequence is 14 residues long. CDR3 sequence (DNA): TGTGCCAGCAGTGAACAGGGGTCCTACAATGAGCAGTTCTTC. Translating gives CASSEQGSYNEQFF.

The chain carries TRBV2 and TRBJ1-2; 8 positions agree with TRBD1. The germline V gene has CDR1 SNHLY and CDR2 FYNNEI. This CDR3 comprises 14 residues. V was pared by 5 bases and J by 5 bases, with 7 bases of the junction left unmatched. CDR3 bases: TGTGCCAGCAGTCCTCAGGGGGCACAATATGGCTACACCTTC. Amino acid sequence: CASSPQGAQYGYTF.